These T cell receptor beta chains were read from a single sample in a study of cytomegalovirus exposure and HLA in healthy donors. Using immunoSEQ multiplex PCR, the repertoire was profiled, and TCRdb retains in-frame clones only, with some absent. The top ten clones hold 2% to 2.5% of a sample with a few hundred thousand clones, roughly 70% of them seen once. Material for sequencing was PBMCs. The receptors here all came from a female donor in good health and CMV-seronegative. Each CDR3 is given without its conserved first and last residue.

V gene: TRBV18
CDR3 protein: ASSQGLTEAF

V gene: TRBV30
CDR3 protein: AWKRTTQMSSYNEQF

V gene: TRBV2
CDR3 protein: ASSEGLAGGTDTQY

V gene: TRBV18
CDR3 protein: ASSPPGQGYEQY

V gene: TRBV4-1
CDR3 protein: ASSQGQGATDTQY

V gene: TRBV5-6
CDR3 protein: ASSGSRDSHIYEQY

V gene: TRBV5-6
CDR3 protein: ASSFDWEAAYEQY

V gene: TRBV28
CDR3 protein: ASSFDGERQPQH

V gene: TRBV19
CDR3 protein: ASSIEGTQGAFGYT

V gene: TRBV9
CDR3 protein: ASSRDSPAGYT

V gene: TRBV7-9
CDR3 protein: ASSFSGASGREEQF

V gene: TRBV29-1
CDR3 protein: SGGGTDTQY

V gene: TRBV5-4
CDR3 protein: ASSWDSGTSYEQY

V gene: TRBV11-2
CDR3 protein: ASSGSGTGYYEQY

V gene: TRBV5-1
CDR3 protein: ASSFRQGATDTQY

V gene: TRBV6-6
CDR3 protein: ASSYSDEQY

V gene: TRBV10-3
CDR3 protein: AIRQGTSTEAF

V gene: TRBV5-1
CDR3 protein: ASSLVGGGETQY

V gene: TRBV4-1
CDR3 protein: ASALNIESGGELF

V gene: TRBV21-1
CDR3 protein: ARDSEPYNEQF

V gene: TRBV10-2
CDR3 protein: ASSEVDSDSYNEQF

V gene: TRBV5-4
CDR3 protein: ASSPDLGLAGEQY

V gene: TRBV4-1
CDR3 protein: ASSQDFRDRGYQPQH

V gene: TRBV6-1
CDR3 protein: ASREGGTNLQLYEQY

V gene: TRBV5-1
CDR3 protein: ASSLGALTLYEQY

V gene: TRBV6-1
CDR3 protein: ASSDGEGPLGEKLF

V gene: TRBV21-1
CDR3 protein: ASVKGRREEAQY

V gene: TRBV6-5
CDR3 protein: ASSYGGVQGRAF

V gene: TRBV4-1
CDR3 protein: ASTLGPGMNTGELF

V gene: TRBV14
CDR3 protein: ASSQATSGRVYEQY

V gene: TRBV7-9
CDR3 protein: ASSPLDREETQY

V gene: TRBV4-1
CDR3 protein: ASSQGPLSIEQY

V gene: TRBV9
CDR3 protein: ASSVLTPAGSGNTIY

V gene: TRBV5-8
CDR3 protein: ASSPGQWNEKLF

V gene: TRBV9
CDR3 protein: ASSPRPLYEQY

V gene: TRBV7-9
CDR3 protein: SSSLDRDSYEQY

V gene: TRBV30
CDR3 protein: AWSDLWGFGNSPLH

V gene: TRBV6-1
CDR3 protein: ASRLGQVTDTQY

V gene: TRBV7-9
CDR3 protein: SSRRGPYEQY

V gene: TRBV30
CDR3 protein: AWTEVGKDPQQY

V gene: TRBV5-4
CDR3 protein: ASSFRTSGNNEQF

V gene: TRBV10-3
CDR3 protein: AISVPDNYEQY

V gene: TRBV6-5
CDR3 protein: ASTRGGGPRDEQY

V gene: TRBV6-1
CDR3 protein: ASSARQAYEQY

V gene: TRBV7-9
CDR3 protein: SSSGTVYSNYGYT

V gene: TRBV27
CDR3 protein: ASSYTGGEQY